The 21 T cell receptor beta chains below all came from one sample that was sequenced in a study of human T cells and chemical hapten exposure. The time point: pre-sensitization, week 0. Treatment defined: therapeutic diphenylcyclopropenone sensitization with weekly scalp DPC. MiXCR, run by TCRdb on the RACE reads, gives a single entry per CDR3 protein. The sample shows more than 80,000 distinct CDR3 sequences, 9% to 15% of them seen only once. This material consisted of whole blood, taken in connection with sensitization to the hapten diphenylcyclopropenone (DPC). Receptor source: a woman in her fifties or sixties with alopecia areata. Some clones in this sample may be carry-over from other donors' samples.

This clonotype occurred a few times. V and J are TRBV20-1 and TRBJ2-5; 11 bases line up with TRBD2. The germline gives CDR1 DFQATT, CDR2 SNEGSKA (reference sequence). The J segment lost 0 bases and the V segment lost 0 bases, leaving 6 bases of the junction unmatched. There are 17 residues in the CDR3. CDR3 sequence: CSARDLRLAGNQETQYF. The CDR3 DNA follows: TGCAGTGCTAGAGACCTACGACTAGCGGGAAACCAAGAGACCCAGTACTTC.

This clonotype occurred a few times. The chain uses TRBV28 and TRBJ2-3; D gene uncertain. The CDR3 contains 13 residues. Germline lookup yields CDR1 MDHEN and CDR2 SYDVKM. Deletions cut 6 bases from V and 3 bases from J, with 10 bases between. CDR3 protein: CASRAVGTDTQYF. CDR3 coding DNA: TGTGCCAGCAGAGCCGTGGGAACAGATACGCAGTATTTT.

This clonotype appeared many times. The CDR3 protein is CASSEAGRQYF. In nucleotides, the CDR3 is TGTGCCAGCAGTGAAGCGGGACGGCAGTATTTT. This chain joins TRBV6-1 and TRBJ2-3; tentatively, D is TRBD1 or TRBD2 (5 bases each). V lost 0 bases and J 11 bases, leaving 6 bases between the germline ends. This CDR3 contains 11 residues. The germline V gene has CDR1 MNHNS and CDR2 SASEGT.

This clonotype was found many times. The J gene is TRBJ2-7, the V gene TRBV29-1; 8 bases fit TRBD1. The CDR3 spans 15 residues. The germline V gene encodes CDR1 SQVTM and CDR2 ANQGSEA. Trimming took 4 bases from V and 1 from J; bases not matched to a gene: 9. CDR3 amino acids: CSVAPGQEVSYEQYF. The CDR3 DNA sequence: TGCAGCGTTGCCCCGGGACAGGAGGTTTCCTACGAGCAGTACTTC.

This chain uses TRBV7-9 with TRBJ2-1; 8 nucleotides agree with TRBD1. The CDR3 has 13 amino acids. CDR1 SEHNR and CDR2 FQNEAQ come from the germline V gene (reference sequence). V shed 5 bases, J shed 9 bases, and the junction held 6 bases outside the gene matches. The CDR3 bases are TGTGCCAGCAGCCGACAGGGGAGAGGTGAGCAGTTCTTC. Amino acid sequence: CASSRQGRGEQFF.

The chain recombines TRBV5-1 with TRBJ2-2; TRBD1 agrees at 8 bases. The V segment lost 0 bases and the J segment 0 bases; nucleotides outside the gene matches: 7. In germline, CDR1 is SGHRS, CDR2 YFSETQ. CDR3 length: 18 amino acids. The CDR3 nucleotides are TGCGCCAGCAGCTTGGCTTGGACAGGGACATCGAACACCGGGGAGCTGTTTTTT. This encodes CASSLAWTGTSNTGELFF. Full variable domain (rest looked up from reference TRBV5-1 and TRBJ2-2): KAGVTQTPRYLIKTRGQQVTLSCSPISGHRSVSWYQQTPGQGLQFLFEYFSETQRNKGNFPGRFSGRQFSNSRSEMNVSTLELGDSALYLCASSLAWTGTSNTGELFFGEGSRLTVL.

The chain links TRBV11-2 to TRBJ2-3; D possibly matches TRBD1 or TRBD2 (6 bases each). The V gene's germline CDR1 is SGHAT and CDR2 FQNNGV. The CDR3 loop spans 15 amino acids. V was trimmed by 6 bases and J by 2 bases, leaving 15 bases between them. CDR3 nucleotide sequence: TGTGCCAGCAGAAGAGCTGGGGGGCTCACAGATACGCAGTATTTT. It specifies CASRRAGGLTDTQYF.

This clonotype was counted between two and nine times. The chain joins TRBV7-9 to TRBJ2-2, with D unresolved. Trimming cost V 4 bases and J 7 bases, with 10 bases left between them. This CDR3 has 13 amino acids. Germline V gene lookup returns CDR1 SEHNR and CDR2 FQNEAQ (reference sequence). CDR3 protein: CASSSSQVGELFF. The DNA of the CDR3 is TGTGCCAGCAGCTCAAGTCAGGTCGGGGAGCTGTTTTTT.

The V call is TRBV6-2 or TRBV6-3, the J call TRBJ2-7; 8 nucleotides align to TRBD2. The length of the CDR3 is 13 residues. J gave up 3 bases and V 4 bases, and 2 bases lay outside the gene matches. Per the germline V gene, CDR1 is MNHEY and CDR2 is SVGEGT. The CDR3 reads CASSLTSGYEQYF. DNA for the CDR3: TGTGCCAGCAGTTTAACTAGCGGCTACGAGCAGTACTTC.

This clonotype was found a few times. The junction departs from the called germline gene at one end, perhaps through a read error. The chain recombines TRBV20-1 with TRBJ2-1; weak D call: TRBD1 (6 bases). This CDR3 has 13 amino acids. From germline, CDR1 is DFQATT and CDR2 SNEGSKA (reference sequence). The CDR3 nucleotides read TGCAGTGCTAGTTCGAGACAGGACGAGATTACCCATTTC. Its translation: CSASSRQDEITHF.

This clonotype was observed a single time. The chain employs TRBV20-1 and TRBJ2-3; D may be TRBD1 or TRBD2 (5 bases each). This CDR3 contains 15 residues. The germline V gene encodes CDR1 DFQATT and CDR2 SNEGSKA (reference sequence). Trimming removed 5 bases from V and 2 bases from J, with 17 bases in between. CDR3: CSAPRPGPFTDTQYF. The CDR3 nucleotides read TGCAGTGCTCCCCGTCCGGGACCTTTCACAGATACGCAGTATTTT.

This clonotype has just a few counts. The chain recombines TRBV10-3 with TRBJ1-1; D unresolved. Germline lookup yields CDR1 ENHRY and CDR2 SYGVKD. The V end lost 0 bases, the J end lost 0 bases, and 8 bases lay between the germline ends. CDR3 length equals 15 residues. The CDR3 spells CAISESSSLNTEAFF. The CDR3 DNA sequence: TGTGCCATCAGTGAGTCTAGCAGTTTGAACACTGAAGCTTTCTTT.

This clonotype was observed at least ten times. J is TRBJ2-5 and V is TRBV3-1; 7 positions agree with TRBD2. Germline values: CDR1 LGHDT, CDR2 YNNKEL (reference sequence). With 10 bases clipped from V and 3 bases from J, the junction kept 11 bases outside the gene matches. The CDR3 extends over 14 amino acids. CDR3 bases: TGTGCCACAGGGAGGGCGGCGGGGGAAGAGACCCAGTACTTC. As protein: CATGRAAGEETQYF.

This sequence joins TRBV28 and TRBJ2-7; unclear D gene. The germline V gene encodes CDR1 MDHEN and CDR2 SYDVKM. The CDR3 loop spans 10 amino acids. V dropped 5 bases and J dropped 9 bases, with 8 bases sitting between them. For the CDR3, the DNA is TGTGCCAGCAGTGGAAACCGGCAGTACTTC. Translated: CASSGNRQYF.

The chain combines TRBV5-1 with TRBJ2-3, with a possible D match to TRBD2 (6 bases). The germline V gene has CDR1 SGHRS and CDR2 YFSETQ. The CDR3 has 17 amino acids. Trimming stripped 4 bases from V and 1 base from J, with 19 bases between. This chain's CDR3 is CASSLNLASHGTDTQYF. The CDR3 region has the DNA TGCGCCAGCAGCCTGAACCTAGCGTCTCATGGCACAGATACGCAGTATTTT. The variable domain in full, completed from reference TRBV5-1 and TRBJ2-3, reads KAGVTQTPRYLIKTRGQQVTLSCSPISGHRSVSWYQQTPGQGLQFLFEYFSETQRNKGNFPGRFSGRQFSNSRSEMNVSTLELGDSALYLCASSLNLASHGTDTQYFGPGTRLTVL.

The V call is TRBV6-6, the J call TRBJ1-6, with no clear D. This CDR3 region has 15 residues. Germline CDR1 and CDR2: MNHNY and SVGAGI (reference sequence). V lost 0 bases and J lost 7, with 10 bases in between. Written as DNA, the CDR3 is TGTGCCAGCAGTTACTCAGACGGGCAGAATTCACCCCTCCACTTT. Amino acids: CASSYSDGQNSPLHF.

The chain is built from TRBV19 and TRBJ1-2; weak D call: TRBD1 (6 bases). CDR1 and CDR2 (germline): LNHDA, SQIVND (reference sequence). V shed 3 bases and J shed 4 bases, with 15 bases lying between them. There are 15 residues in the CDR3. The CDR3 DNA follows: TGTGCCAGTAGTATCCAGGACAGTTACCTCTATGGCTACACCTTC. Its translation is CASSIQDSYLYGYTF.

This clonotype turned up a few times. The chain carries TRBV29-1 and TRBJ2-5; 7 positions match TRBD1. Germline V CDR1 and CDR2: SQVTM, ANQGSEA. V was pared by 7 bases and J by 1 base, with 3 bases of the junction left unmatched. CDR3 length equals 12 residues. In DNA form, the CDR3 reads TGCAGCGGATGGACAGGCCAAGAGACCCAGTACTTC. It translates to CSGWTGQETQYF.

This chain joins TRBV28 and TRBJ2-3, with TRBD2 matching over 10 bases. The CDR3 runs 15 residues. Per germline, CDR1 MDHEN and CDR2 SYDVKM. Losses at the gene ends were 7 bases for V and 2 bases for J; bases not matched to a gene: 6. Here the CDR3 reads CASTNLAGATDTQYF. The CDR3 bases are TGTGCCAGCACTAATCTAGCGGGGGCCACAGATACGCAGTATTTT.

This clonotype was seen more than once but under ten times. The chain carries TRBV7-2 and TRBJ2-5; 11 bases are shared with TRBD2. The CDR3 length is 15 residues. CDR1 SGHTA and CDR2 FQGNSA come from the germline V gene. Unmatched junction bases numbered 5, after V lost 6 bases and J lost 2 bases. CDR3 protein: CASRGIAGGQETQYF. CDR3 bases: TGTGCCAGCAGAGGAATAGCGGGGGGGCAAGAGACCCAGTACTTC.

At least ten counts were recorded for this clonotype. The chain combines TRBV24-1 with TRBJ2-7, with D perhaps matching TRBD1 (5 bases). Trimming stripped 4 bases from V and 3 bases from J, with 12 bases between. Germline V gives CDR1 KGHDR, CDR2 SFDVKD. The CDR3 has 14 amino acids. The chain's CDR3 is CATSEGPNNYEQYF. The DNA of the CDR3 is TGTGCCACCAGTGAGGGGCCCAATAACTACGAGCAGTACTTC.